Following are 26 T cell receptor beta chains from one sample sequenced in a study of identical twins. Each CDR3 protein is one row after TCRdb ran MiXCR on the 5' RACE reads. The sample lists 450,000 to 500,000 distinct CDR3 sequences; 14% were seen once. The sample was also linked to a second study, of yellow fever vaccine responses in identical twins.

Sequencing was carried out using CD4+ T cells sorted from blood. The receptor source for this set is a woman in her late teens or twenties in good health.

This clonotype has more than one count but fewer than ten. V and J are TRBV20-1 and TRBJ1-2; D uncertain. Trimming removed 2 bases at V and 0 bases at J, with 13 bases between. There are 15 residues in the CDR3. Germline V CDR1 and CDR2: DFQATT, SNEGSKA (reference sequence). In DNA form, the CDR3 reads TGCAGTGCTAGACCCGCAGTGGCTGCTAACTATGGCTACACCTTC. Its translation is CSARPAVAANYGYTF.

The rearrangement uses TRBV5-1 and TRBJ2-3; 7 bases align to TRBD1. V lost 2 bases and J lost 6; bases outside the gene matches: 6. Germline assignment: CDR1 SGHRS and CDR2 YFSETQ. CDR3 size: 14 residues. In DNA, the CDR3 is TGCGCCAGCAGCTTTGGGACAGACCCGGATACGCAGTATTTT. Its protein product is CASSFGTDPDTQYF.

This clonotype was seen a few times. J is TRBJ2-5 and V is TRBV27, with D possibly being TRBD2 (7 bases). Germline V gives CDR1 MNHEY, CDR2 SMNVEV (reference sequence). This CDR3 is 15 amino acids long. Trimming took off 3 bases at V and 2 bases at J, with 13 bases between the two ends. The CDR3 sequence is CASSFRGGDQETQYF. The CDR3 DNA follows: TGTGCCAGCAGTTTTCGCGGGGGCGATCAAGAGACCCAGTACTTC.

This clonotype came up many times. The chain uses TRBV10-1 and TRBJ1-1; a weak D match, TRBD1 (6 bases). V lost 8 bases and J 1 base, leaving 11 bases between the germline ends. CDR1 and CDR2 (germline): WNHNN, SYGVQD (reference sequence). The length of the CDR3 is 13 residues. The CDR3 reads CASQGRANTEAFF. The CDR3 bases are TGCGCCAGCCAGGGGAGGGCGAACACTGAAGCTTTCTTT.

This clonotype was counted many times. The J gene is TRBJ2-1, the V gene TRBV20-1; TRBD2 aligns across 9 bases. Germline CDR1 reads DFQATT; CDR2 reads SNEGSKA (reference sequence). V dropped 0 bases and J dropped 5; count of bases not matched to a gene: 8. The CDR3 has 16 residues. CDR3 in DNA: TGCAGTGCTAGAGAGGCTAGCGGGAAAGTTAACAATGAGCAGTTCTTC. Protein product: CSAREASGKVNNEQFF.

This clonotype was found a few times. V gene TRBV24-1 combines with J gene TRBJ1-3, with D possibly being TRBD1 (5 bases). CDR1 is KGHDR and CDR2 is SFDVKD in the germline V gene. Trimming left V 5 bases short and J 8 bases short, with 9 bases between. This CDR3 has 12 amino acids. The CDR3 sequence is CATSARGHTIYF. In DNA form, the CDR3 reads TGTGCCACCAGTGCGAGGGGACACACCATATATTTT.

The chain uses TRBV11-2 and TRBJ2-3; TRBD2 is a possible D gene (6 bases). With 2 bases removed from V and 6 bases from J, the gap between germline ends came to 15 bases. CDR1 is SGHAT, CDR2 FQNNGV, per germline. This CDR3 has 15 residues. CDR3 residues: CASSLQTSQRDTQYF. CDR3 bases: TGTGCCAGCAGCTTACAAACTAGCCAGCGGGATACGCAGTATTTT.

The V and J genes are TRBV15 and TRBJ2-2; TRBD2 matches at 7 bases. The junction had 7 bases not matched to a gene; V was cut back by 1 base and J by 2 bases. This CDR3 is built from 17 residues. CDR1 is LNHNV and CDR2 is YYDKDF in the germline V gene (reference sequence). In DNA form, the CDR3 reads TGTGCCACCAGCAGAGCTAGCGGAGGAACTAACACCGGGGAGCTGTTTTTT. It encodes CATSRASGGTNTGELFF.

The V call is TRBV12-3 or TRBV12-4, the J call TRBJ2-5; D might be TRBD1 (5 bases). With 6 bases removed from V and 1 base from J, the gap between germline ends came to 18 bases. The CDR3 is 16 residues long. The CDR3 here is CASSDRHKTLQETQYF. CDR3 DNA sequence: TGTGCCAGCAGCGACAGACATAAGACACTCCAAGAGACCCAGTACTTC.

This chain connects TRBV29-1 to TRBJ2-5, with unresolved D. The V end lost 4 bases, the J end lost 0 bases, and 15 bases lay between the germline ends. The CDR3 has 15 residues. Germline assignment: CDR1 SQVTM and CDR2 ANQGSEA. As DNA, the CDR3 is TGCAGCGTTGTTTCCGGACCACTGTACCAAGAGACCCAGTACTTC. Its protein product is CSVVSGPLYQETQYF.

This chain uses TRBV12-3 or TRBV12-4 with TRBJ2-3; 10 nucleotides agree with TRBD2. V gave up 6 bases and J gave up 1 base; unmatched junction bases: 7. The CDR3 totals 16 residues. CDR3 DNA: TGTGCCAGCAGACGTCCTCTAGCGGGAGGCACAGATACGCAGTATTTT. This encodes CASRRPLAGGTDTQYF.

This clonotype was observed many times. The chain is built from TRBV12-3 or TRBV12-4 and TRBJ1-1; 7 nucleotides match TRBD1. V shed 6 bases and J 0 bases; nucleotides not matched to a gene: 4. The CDR3 is 14 residues long. The CDR3 coding sequence is TGTGCCAGCAGCCCCAGGGGGATGAACACTGAAGCTTTCTTT. This gives the protein CASSPRGMNTEAFF.

About this clonotype: Mismatch with germline at one junction end may stem from a read error. V gene TRBV7-3 combines with J gene TRBJ2-2, with 12 bases matching TRBD2. Per the germline V gene, CDR1 is SGHTA and CDR2 is FQGTGA. The CDR3 runs to 14 residues. The CDR3 protein is CASSGLAGPGELSF. CDR3 coding DNA: TGTGCCAGCAGCGGACTAGCGGGGCCTGGGGAGCTGTCTTTT.

The chain carries TRBV2 and TRBJ1-1; D uncertain. The length of the CDR3 is 14 residues. Germline V gene data show CDR1 as SNHLY and CDR2 as FYNNEI. The ends were cut back, 7 bases at V and 4 bases at J, with 16 bases in the middle. The CDR3 DNA reads TGTGCCAGCAAGTCCCGTGCCCTTATCACTGAAGCTTTCTTT. Its translation is CASKSRALITEAFF.

The sample holds many counts of this clonotype. The CDR3: CASSQGLAGGQTQYF. CDR3 DNA sequence: TGCGCCAGCAGTCAAGGACTAGCGGGGGGGCAGACCCAGTACTTC. The genes are TRBV5-1 and TRBJ2-5; the match to TRBD2 covers 15 bases. The CDR3 totals 15 residues. Germline V gives CDR1 SGHRS, CDR2 YFSETQ. V lost 5 bases to trimming and J lost 6 bases; unmatched junction nucleotides: 5.

In this sample, this clonotype turned up many times. The chain uses TRBV5-1 and TRBJ2-1; D is unresolved. Germline V gene sequence: CDR1 SGHRS, CDR2 YFSETQ. This CDR3 comprises 15 residues. The V and J ends lost 4 bases and 5 bases respectively, with 16 bases between them. The CDR3 DNA follows: TGCGCCAGCAGCGCGGACGGCCGGGTGGACAATGAGCAGTTCTTC. Translation: CASSADGRVDNEQFF.

This clonotype came up many times. The chain is built from TRBV29-1 and TRBJ2-2; no firm D call. The CDR3 runs to 10 residues. CDR1 SQVTM and CDR2 ANQGSEA come from the germline V gene. V gave up 6 bases and J gave up 8 bases, with 7 bases separating them. CDR3: CSVLRGELFF. In DNA form, the CDR3 reads TGCAGCGTCCTAAGGGGGGAGCTGTTTTTT.

This clonotype was seen repeatedly, ten times or more. This chain joins TRBV7-9 and TRBJ2-2; 7 nucleotides match TRBD1. V shed 5 bases and J 7 bases; nucleotides not matched to a gene: 7. CDR1 and CDR2 (germline): SEHNR, FQNEAQ (reference sequence). The CDR3 length is 14 residues. The CDR3 DNA follows: TGTGCCAGCAGCGCCCGACAGGGCCACGGGGAGCTGTTTTTT. It translates to CASSARQGHGELFF.

The rearrangement joins TRBV5-1 to TRBJ2-7, with TRBD1 matching over 9 bases. Trimming cost V 2 bases and J 3 bases; bases outside gene matches: 6. Germline CDR1 is SGHRS and CDR2 is YFSETQ. The CDR3 is 15 amino acids. CDR3 DNA: TGCGCCAGCAGCTTATTGGCGGGACAGGGCTACGAGCAGTACTTC. It encodes CASSLLAGQGYEQYF.

This clonotype was seen repeatedly, ten times or more. The genes are TRBV12-3 or TRBV12-4 and TRBJ1-5; 7 positions match TRBD1. V was clipped by 6 bases and J by 7 bases; unmatched bases: 9. The CDR3 is 14 residues long. The CDR3 DNA reads as TGTGCCAGCAGACGGGACAGCGGCAGGCAGCCCCAGCATTTT. Its protein product is CASRRDSGRQPQHF.

This chain links TRBV27 with TRBJ2-7, with D perhaps matching TRBD1 (6 bases). The CDR3 is 18 amino acids. V lost 3 bases and J lost 0, with 21 bases in between. Looked up from germline, CDR1 is MNHEY and CDR2 is SMNVEV (reference sequence). The CDR3 region is CASSFVLLNGQSSYEQYF. The DNA of the CDR3 is TGTGCCAGCAGTTTTGTCCTTCTTAACGGACAGAGCTCCTACGAGCAGTACTTC.

This chain joins TRBV18 and TRBJ1-6; D remains ambiguous. The ends were cut back, 5 bases at V and 7 bases at J, with 12 bases in the middle. Germline V gives CDR1 KGHSH, CDR2 LQKENI. The CDR3 is 14 amino acids. The CDR3: CASSSGVANSPLHF. The DNA of the CDR3 is TGTGCCAGCTCAAGCGGGGTCGCGAATTCACCCCTCCACTTT.

The V gene is TRBV7-2, the J gene TRBJ1-6, with D uncertain. The CDR3 is 13 residues long. Trimming pared 2 bases from V and 7 bases from J, leaving 6 bases between. In germline, CDR1 is SGHTA, CDR2 FQGNSA. CDR3 region: CASSLPGNSPLHF. Here the CDR3 DNA reads TGTGCCAGCAGCTTACCAGGAAATTCACCCCTCCACTTT.

This clonotype has just a few counts. The rearrangement links TRBV29-1 to TRBJ2-1, with D unclear. Trimming removed 4 bases at V and 0 bases at J, with 7 bases between. The CDR3 covers 13 residues. Germline CDR1 reads SQVTM; CDR2 reads ANQGSEA. In DNA form, the CDR3 reads TGCAGCGTTGTGGTTAGCTCCTACAATGAGCAGTTCTTC. Protein product: CSVVVSSYNEQFF.

This clonotype was detected a few times. The rearrangement links TRBV14 to TRBJ2-1; D remains ambiguous. V was clipped by 0 bases and J by 7 bases, with 4 bases between them. This CDR3 has 12 amino acids. In germline, CDR1 is SGHDN, CDR2 FVKESK. The CDR3 spells CASSQEYNEQFF. DNA of the CDR3: TGTGCCAGCAGCCAAGAGTATAATGAGCAGTTCTTC.

The chain combines TRBV6-4 with TRBJ2-1, with 8 positions matching TRBD2. Germline V gene lookup returns CDR1 MRHNA and CDR2 SNTAGT. Trimming took 4 bases from V and 4 from J; bases not matched to a gene: 3. CDR3 length equals 14 residues. The CDR3, as DNA: TGTGCCAGCAGTGCGGGGGGGCCGTACAATGAGCAGTTCTTC. As protein: CASSAGGPYNEQFF.